The rows below give T cell receptor beta chains drawn from one sample of a study of blood T cell repertoires in COVID-19. Profiling relied on immunoSEQ multiplex PCR, and the TCRdb table lists in-frame clones only, not all of them. The table has 65,000 to 80,000 clones, 75% to 90% seen once. Sequenced sample: peripheral blood. These receptors were obtained from a human donor in a cohort sampled during active COVID-19. Both conserved end residues are part of each CDR3. Fields, in order: D gene, clone size, V gene, J gene, CDR3 protein, CDR3 DNA. A D gene is named only where the DNA matches it firmly. Clone size is given for some rows only: seen once, a few or many times, or a class if the clone is expanded.

D gene: NA; clone size: NA; V gene: TRBV4-1; J gene: TRBJ1-5; CDR3 protein: CASSQGRRNQPQHF; CDR3 DNA: TGCGCCAGCAGCCAAGGGCGGCGCAATCAGCCCCAGCATTTT
D gene: NA; clone size: NA; V gene: TRBV4-2; J gene: TRBJ1-2; CDR3 protein: CASSQDPGGGYGYTF; CDR3 DNA: TGTGCCAGCAGCCAAGATCCCGGCGGGGGTTATGGCTACACCTTC
D gene: TRBD1; clone size: NA; V gene: TRBV19; J gene: TRBJ1-1; CDR3 protein: CASSTYRGGGLGLYAFF; CDR3 DNA: TGTGCCAGTAGTACTTACAGGGGGGGTGGCCTAGGCCTGTACGCTTTCTTT
D gene: NA; clone size: NA; V gene: TRBV28; J gene: TRBJ2-1; CDR3 protein: CASSNLYNEQFF; CDR3 DNA: TGTGCCAGCAGTAACTTATACAATGAGCAGTTCTTC
D gene: NA; clone size: NA; V gene: TRBV5-1; J gene: TRBJ2-7; CDR3 protein: CASSRTVYEQYF; CDR3 DNA: TGCGCCAGCAGCCGGACAGTCTACGAGCAGTACTTC
D gene: NA; clone size: few; V gene: TRBV7-6; J gene: TRBJ1-1; CDR3 protein: CASSLPWGESTEAFF; CDR3 DNA: TGTGCCAGCAGCTTACCCTGGGGGGAGAGCACTGAAGCTTTCTTT
D gene: NA; clone size: once; V gene: TRBV10-1; J gene: TRBJ2-5; CDR3 protein: CASSDSPRTDQETQYF; CDR3 DNA: TGCGCCAGCAGTGACTCCCCCCGGACAGACCAAGAGACCCAGTACTTC
D gene: TRBD1; clone size: NA; V gene: TRBV29-1; J gene: TRBJ1-2; CDR3 protein: CSSRTGANYGYTF; CDR3 DNA: TGCAGCTCTCGGACAGGGGCCAACTATGGCTACACCTTC
D gene: NA; clone size: NA; V gene: TRBV27; J gene: TRBJ2-6; CDR3 protein: CASSLQGANVLTF; CDR3 DNA: TGTGCCAGCAGTTTGCAGGGGGCCAACGTCCTGACTTTC
D gene: NA; clone size: once; V gene: TRBV2; J gene: TRBJ2-4; CDR3 protein: CASRTDLGIQYF; CDR3 DNA: TGTGCCTCCCGGACAGATCTTGGCATTCAGTACTTC
D gene: TRBD2; clone size: NA; V gene: TRBV3-1/TRBV3-2; J gene: TRBJ2-5; CDR3 protein: CASSPLAGVGQETQYF; CDR3 DNA: TGTGCCAGCAGCCCTTTAGCGGGGGTCGGGCAAGAGACCCAGTACTTC
D gene: TRBD1; clone size: NA; V gene: TRBV6-1; J gene: TRBJ1-1; CDR3 protein: CASSEPDRLNTEAFF; CDR3 DNA: TGTGCCAGCAGTGAACCGGACAGGCTGAACACTGAAGCTTTCTTT
D gene: NA; clone size: NA; V gene: TRBV5-4; J gene: TRBJ1-6; CDR3 protein: CASSFRQGNSPLHF; CDR3 DNA: TGTGCCAGCAGCTTTCGGCAGGGGAATTCACCCCTCCACTTT
D gene: TRBD2; clone size: NA; V gene: TRBV30; J gene: TRBJ2-3; CDR3 protein: CAWSVSGGADTQYF; CDR3 DNA: TGTGCCTGGAGTGTAAGCGGGGGGGCAGATACGCAGTATTTT
D gene: NA; clone size: NA; V gene: TRBV7-9; J gene: TRBJ2-3; CDR3 protein: CASSYYSENTQYF; CDR3 DNA: TGTGCCAGCAGCTACTACTCAGAGAATACGCAGTATTTT
D gene: NA; clone size: once; V gene: TRBV19; J gene: TRBJ1-2; CDR3 protein: CATQQGLSGYTF; CDR3 DNA: TGTGCCACCCAACAGGGTTTGAGTGGCTACACCTTC
D gene: NA; clone size: NA; V gene: TRBV3-1/TRBV3-2; J gene: TRBJ1-2; CDR3 protein: CASSRGDRIYTF; CDR3 DNA: TGTGCCAGCAGCCGCGGAGACAGGATCTACACCTTC
D gene: NA; clone size: NA; V gene: TRBV24-1; J gene: TRBJ2-7; CDR3 protein: CATSDPGYEQYF; CDR3 DNA: TGTGCCACCAGTGATCCGGGTTACGAGCAGTACTTC
D gene: NA; clone size: NA; V gene: TRBV2; J gene: TRBJ1-1; CDR3 protein: CASSPDLGGAFF; CDR3 DNA: TGTGCCAGCAGTCCTGACCTCGGCGGAGCTTTCTTT
D gene: TRBD1; clone size: NA; V gene: TRBV5-4; J gene: TRBJ2-7; CDR3 protein: CASSPGQSYEQYF; CDR3 DNA: TGTGCCAGCAGCCCGGGACAGTCCTACGAGCAGTACTTC
D gene: TRBD2; clone size: NA; V gene: TRBV5-1; J gene: TRBJ2-2; CDR3 protein: CASRRGGANTGELFF; CDR3 DNA: TGCGCCAGCCGCCGGGGGGGCGCGAACACCGGGGAGCTGTTTTTT
D gene: TRBD1; clone size: NA; V gene: TRBV7-9; J gene: TRBJ1-2; CDR3 protein: CASSFTGGGYGYTF; CDR3 DNA: TGTGCCAGCAGCTTCACAGGGGGCGGTTATGGCTACACCTTC
D gene: TRBD1; clone size: NA; V gene: TRBV3-1/TRBV3-2; J gene: TRBJ2-1; CDR3 protein: CASSPGVTGGFSSYNEQFF; CDR3 DNA: TGTGCCAGCAGCCCAGGGGTTACAGGGGGCTTTAGCTCCTACAATGAGCAGTTCTTC
D gene: NA; clone size: NA; V gene: TRBV6-6; J gene: TRBJ1-2; CDR3 protein: CASTRTGVGYGYTF; CDR3 DNA: TGTGCCAGCACACGAACGGGGGTGGGTTATGGCTACACCTTC
D gene: TRBD2; clone size: NA; V gene: TRBV12-5; J gene: TRBJ2-2; CDR3 protein: CASGLVLWRLAGGLRTGELFF; CDR3 DNA: TGTGCTAGTGGTTTGGTCTTGTGGCGGCTAGCGGGGGGGCTACGGACCGGGGAGCTGTTTTTT